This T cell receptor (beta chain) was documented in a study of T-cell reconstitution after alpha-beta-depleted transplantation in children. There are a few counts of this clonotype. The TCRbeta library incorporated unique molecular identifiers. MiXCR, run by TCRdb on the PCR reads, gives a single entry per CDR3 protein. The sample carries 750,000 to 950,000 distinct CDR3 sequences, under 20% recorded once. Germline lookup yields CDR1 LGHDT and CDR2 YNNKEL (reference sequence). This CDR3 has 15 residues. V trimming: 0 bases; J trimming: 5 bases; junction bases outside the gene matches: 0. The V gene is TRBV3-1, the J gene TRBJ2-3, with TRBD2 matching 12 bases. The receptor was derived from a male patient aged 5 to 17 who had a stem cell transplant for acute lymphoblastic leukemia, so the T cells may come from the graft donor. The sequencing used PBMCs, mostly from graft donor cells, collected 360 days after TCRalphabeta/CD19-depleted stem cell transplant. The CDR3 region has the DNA TGTGCCAGCAGCCAAGAGGGACTAGCGGGAGATACGCAGTATTTT. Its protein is CASSQEGLAGDTQYF.